This entry describes one T cell receptor (beta chain). These data belong to a study of blood T cell repertoires in COVID-19. Study overall: Acute and convalescent COVID-19 specimens originated in the United States, Italy and Spain.

Measured with immunoSEQ multiplex PCR; TCRdb has only the in-frame clones, and not every one. The sample lists 180,000 or so clones; about 91% were seen once. The CDR3 is made up of 16 amino acids. CDR1 and CDR2 (germline): SGHRS, YFSETQ. Between the trimmed V and J ends, which lost 0 bases and 0 bases, there was a span of 10 bases. Sequencing was carried out using peripheral blood. The TCR was taken from a woman in her 30s with acute or convalescent COVID-19. The chain joins TRBV5-1 to TRBJ2-1, with D possibly matching TRBD1 (6 bases). CDR3 nucleotide sequence: TGCGCCAGCAGCTTGGAGGGGGTGAGCTCCTACAATGAGCAGTTCTTC. It is translated as CASSLEGVSSYNEQFF.